These 27 T cell receptor beta chains were sequenced from one sample in a study of blood T cells in healthy people across ages (dated by TCRdb to the mid-2010s). Receptors were amplified or captured by 5' RACE. The sequencing machine was an Illumina HiSeq 2500. A second roughly 7 to 11 cycle PCR used a sample-barcoded 5' primer and a J-beta primer mix. The public reads were quality trimmed at Q25 with fastp and then assembled into clones with MiXCR by TCRdb, keeping productive beta chains. Entries that share a CDR3 protein sequence are merged under the most common genes and DNA. The table for this sample lists 780,000 or so distinct CDR3 sequences; roughly 25% of them were counted only once. Clones ranked in the top ten supply under 4.5% of the sample. These sequences were also reported in another study, on T cells of mothers and their children.

Sequenced material: blood. Receptor source: a boy aged 5-17 years in good health.

V gene TRBV20-1 combines with J gene TRBJ2-7; a possible D gene is TRBD1 (6 bases). Germline-derived CDR1 and CDR2 are DFQATT and SNEGSKA (reference sequence). This CDR3 is 12 amino acids long. With 3 bases removed from V and 3 bases from J, the gap between germline ends came to 9 bases. CDR3 loop: CSASTRGYEQYF. The CDR3 DNA sequence: TGCAGTGCTAGCACCAGGGGCTACGAGCAGTACTTC.

The V gene is TRBV18, the J gene TRBJ2-1; 8 positions agree with TRBD1. J lost 2 bases, V lost 3 bases, and 3 bases had no gene match. The germline V gene has CDR1 KGHSH and CDR2 LQKENI. This CDR3 is built from 15 residues. The CDR3 sequence is CASSPDRVTYNEQFF. In DNA, the CDR3 is TGTGCCAGCTCACCGGACAGGGTCACCTACAATGAGCAGTTCTTC.

This clonotype was observed a few times. The rearrangement links TRBV11-2 to TRBJ1-4; unclear D gene. This CDR3 has 15 residues. V gave up 5 bases and J gave up 8 bases, with 18 bases separating them. Per the germline V gene, CDR1 is SGHAT and CDR2 is FQNNGV. The CDR3 region has the DNA TGTGCCAGCAGCGTTACCGGGTCCTGGAGCGAAAAACTGTTTTTT. Translation gives CASSVTGSWSEKLFF. Based on the CDR3 plus reference TRBV11-2 and TRBJ1-4, the full variable domain is EAGVAQSPRYKIIEKRQSVAFWCNPISGHATLYWYQQILGQGPKLLIQFQNNGVVDDSQLPKDRFSAERLKGVDSTLKIQPAKLEDSAVYLCASSVTGSWSEKLFFGSGTQLSVL.

This clonotype was detected many times. The chain recombines TRBV20-1 with TRBJ2-5; a weak D match, TRBD1 (5 bases). The CDR3 spans 13 residues. The V end was cut by 2 bases, the J end by 0 bases, with 7 bases between. Germline CDR1 and CDR2: DFQATT and SNEGSKA (reference sequence). In DNA form, the CDR3 reads TGCAGTGCTAGACCGGACAACCAAGAGACCCAGTACTTC. Translation: CSARPDNQETQYF.

The V and J genes are TRBV12-3 or TRBV12-4 and TRBJ2-3, with D possibly matching TRBD1 (5 bases). This CDR3 region has 15 residues. V shed 0 bases and J shed 1 base, with 8 bases lying between them. This CDR3 is CASSLAKGRTDTQYF. The CDR3 DNA reads as TGTGCCAGCAGTTTAGCAAAGGGGCGCACAGATACGCAGTATTTT.

In its sample, this clonotype was seen once. This chain uses TRBV7-2 with TRBJ2-2; D gene ambiguous. Per the germline V gene, CDR1 is SGHTA and CDR2 is FQGNSA. CDR3 length: 16 amino acids. Trimming cost V 5 bases and J 2 bases, with 15 bases left between them. As DNA, the CDR3 is TGTGCCAGCAGCCTTAGGTTCACCACCAACACCGGGGAGCTGTTTTTT. Translation gives CASSLRFTTNTGELFF. The complete variable domain, with remaining parts taken from reference TRBV7-2 and TRBJ2-2, reads GAGVSQSPSNKVTEKGKDVELRCDPISGHTALYWYRQSLGQGLEFLIYFQGNSAPDKSGLPSDRFSAERTGGSVSTLTIQRTQQEDSAVYLCASSLRFTTNTGELFFGEGSRLTVL.

The sample holds a few counts of this clonotype. This chain links TRBV7-3 with TRBJ2-3, with TRBD2 as a possible D gene (5 bases). V was cut by 4 bases and J by 2 bases, with 13 bases left in between. Germline loops: CDR1 SGHTA, CDR2 FQGTGA. The CDR3 consists of 15 residues. The DNA of the CDR3 is TGTGCCAGCAGCTCCGGACTCCCTACCACAGATACGCAGTATTTT. Protein sequence: CASSSGLPTTDTQYF. Together with reference TRBV7-3 and TRBJ2-3, the CDR3 gives the full variable domain: GAGVSQTPSNKVTEKGKYVELRCDPISGHTALYWYRQSLGQGPEFLIYFQGTGAADDSGLPNDRFFAVRPEGSVSTLKIQRTERGDSAVYLCASSSGLPTTDTQYFGPGTRLTVL.

The chain couples TRBV19 to TRBJ2-1, with TRBD2 matching 8 bases. V lost 1 base and J lost 12; bases outside the gene matches: 20. The CDR3 loop spans 18 amino acids. Germline V gene lookup returns CDR1 LNHDA and CDR2 SQIVND (reference sequence). The CDR3 here is CASSIGPPGWGLGSVQFF. The CDR3, as DNA: TGTGCCAGTAGTATAGGCCCTCCTGGTTGGGGACTAGGTAGTGTGCAGTTCTTC.

This sequence joins TRBV20-1 and TRBJ2-7; D remains ambiguous. Germline CDR1 reads DFQATT; CDR2 reads SNEGSKA (reference sequence). Trimming removed 4 bases at V and 0 bases at J, with 10 bases between. CDR3 length: 13 residues. The CDR3 DNA reads as TGCAGTGCTATCTACTCTTACTCCTACGAGCAGTACTTC. Protein: CSAIYSYSYEQYF.

This clonotype was detected many times. The V and J genes are TRBV15 and TRBJ1-2, with D maybe TRBD1 (5 bases). Trimming removed 0 bases at V and 5 bases at J, with 19 bases between. The germline gives CDR1 LNHNV, CDR2 YYDKDF (reference sequence). The CDR3 sequence is 17 residues long. CDR3 residues: CATSRDPNQGFGYGYTF. Here the CDR3 DNA reads TGTGCCACCAGCAGAGATCCGAACCAGGGTTTTGGTTATGGCTACACCTTC.

This clonotype has a handful of counts. This chain uses TRBV2 with TRBJ2-5; D ambiguous. The J call may be wrong; the DNA end is better matched by TRBJ2-1. The germline V gene encodes CDR1 SNHLY and CDR2 FYNNEI. This CDR3 has 13 residues. For the CDR3, the DNA is TGTGCCAGCAGTGATGGTCCAGCGAGTGAGCAGTTCTTC. It encodes CASSDGPASEQFF.

This clonotype showed up just once. As DNA, the CDR3 is TGTGCCAGCAGTTTAAACGGAGCGGGGCCCCAGCATTTT. Its protein is CASSLNGAGPQHF. This chain connects TRBV12-3 or TRBV12-4 to TRBJ1-5; unclear D gene. The CDR3 is 13 residues long. V was pared by 2 bases and J by 9 bases, with 11 bases between.

Concerning this clonotype: The junction differs from germline at one of its ends, possibly a read error. The chain links TRBV3-1 to TRBJ1-5, with D uncertain. CDR1 and CDR2 from the germline V gene are LGHDT and YNNKEL (reference sequence). This CDR3 spans 14 amino acids. As DNA, the CDR3 is TGTACCAGCAGCCAAGACGCAGAGGGACAGCCCCAGCATTTT. Its translation: CTSSQDAEGQPQHF. Drawing the rest from reference TRBV3-1 and TRBJ1-5, the complete variable domain is DTAVSQTPKYLVTQMGNDKSIKCEQNLGHDTMYWYKQDSKKFLKIMFSYNNKELIINETVPNRFSPKSPDKAHLNLHINSLELGDSAVYFCTSSQDAEGQPQHFGDGTRLSIL.

The genes are TRBV27 and TRBJ2-1; 9 bases match TRBD2. Losses at the gene ends were 4 bases for V and 0 bases for J; bases not matched to a gene: 4. This CDR3 comprises 16 residues. Germline V lookup: CDR1 MNHEY, CDR2 SMNVEV (reference sequence). For the CDR3, the DNA is TGTGCCAGCAGTTCTCGTAGCGGGGGCTCCTACAATGAGCAGTTCTTC. Amino acid sequence: CASSSRSGGSYNEQFF.

In its sample, this clonotype was seen a few times. The rearrangement uses TRBV5-1 and TRBJ1-1; 7 bases are shared with TRBD1. The germline V gene has CDR1 SGHRS and CDR2 YFSETQ. The junction had 12 bases not matched to a gene; V was cut back by 3 bases and J by 4 bases. This CDR3 has 16 residues. CDR3 amino acids: CASSSTTGYEGTEAFF. CDR3 sequence (DNA): TGCGCCAGCAGCTCTACGACAGGGTACGAGGGCACTGAAGCTTTCTTT. Variable domain in full (rest from reference TRBV5-1 and TRBJ1-1): KAGVTQTPRYLIKTRGQQVTLSCSPISGHRSVSWYQQTPGQGLQFLFEYFSETQRNKGNFPGRFSGRQFSNSRSEMNVSTLELGDSALYLCASSSTTGYEGTEAFFGQGTRLTVV.

This clonotype was seen only a few times. The V call is TRBV4-1, the J call TRBJ2-5; maybe TRBD2 (5 bases). The CDR3 loop spans 11 amino acids. V was trimmed by 3 bases and J by 7 bases, leaving 6 bases between them. CDR1 and CDR2 (germline): MGHRA, YSYEKL. The CDR3 reads CASSHEGTQYF. The CDR3 DNA follows: TGCGCCAGCAGCCACGAGGGGACCCAGTACTTC.

This chain uses TRBV12-3 or TRBV12-4 with TRBJ2-1, with 9 bases lining up with TRBD2. CDR3 length: 15 amino acids. The ends lost 2 bases at V and 4 bases at J; junction bases unmatched: 3. DNA for the CDR3: TGTGCCAGCAGTTTAATAGCGGGGGTATACAATGAGCAGTTCTTC. It is translated as CASSLIAGVYNEQFF.

This clonotype was picked up a small number of times. The chain links TRBV5-5 to TRBJ2-5, with D perhaps TRBD2 (6 bases). The J call is in doubt because the DNA end fits TRBJ2-1 better. From germline, CDR1 is SGHKS and CDR2 YYEKEE (reference sequence). The CDR3 is 16 amino acids. The CDR3 nucleotides read TGTGCCAGCAGCCCCTGGGTAGGGAGGCTAGAAAATGAGCAGTTCTTC. Residues: CASSPWVGRLENEQFF.

This clonotype was seen only a few times. The V call is TRBV7-8, the J call TRBJ2-5, with TRBD1 identical over 9 bases. TRBJ2-7 matches the DNA end more closely, so the J call is doubtful. Germline assignment: CDR1 SGHVS and CDR2 FQNEAQ. This CDR3 has 15 amino acids. CDR3 amino acids: CASSFERTGAYEQYF. CDR3 coding DNA: TGTGCCAGCAGCTTTGAAAGGACAGGGGCCTACGAGCAGTACTTC.

As concerns this clonotype: An end of the junction does not agree with germline; a read error may underlie this. V and J are TRBV7-2 and TRBJ2-4, with no clear D. The CDR3 is made up of 17 amino acids. Looked up from germline, CDR1 is SGHTA and CDR2 is FQGNSA. DNA of the CDR3: TGTGTCAGCAGCCATGGTGGGCTGGCTGTCGCCAAAAACATTCAGTACTTC. This gives the protein CVSSHGGLAVAKNIQYF.

This clonotype was counted between two and nine times. This may be a read error, as it is one base from a much larger clone. The chain is built from TRBV6-2 or TRBV6-3 and TRBJ2-2; 7 bases align to TRBD2. The germline V gene has CDR1 MNHEY and CDR2 SVGEGT. The CDR3 runs 15 residues. CDR3 bases: TGTGCCGGCAGAACCCGACTAGCCTTAACCGGGGAGCTGTTTTTT. It specifies CAGRTRLALTGELFF.

This clonotype appeared a few times. The CDR3 DNA reads as TGTGCCAGCTCGCCGGACAGGGGAGGCATTCAGTACTTC. It codes for CASSPDRGGIQYF. The V gene is TRBV18, the J gene TRBJ2-4; 9 bases align to TRBD1. Germline assignment: CDR1 KGHSH and CDR2 LQKENI. This CDR3 spans 13 amino acids. The V segment lost 6 bases and the J segment 9 bases; nucleotides outside the gene matches: 6.

This clonotype was seen a handful of times. This sequence joins TRBV18 and TRBJ1-2, with a possible D match to TRBD1 (5 bases). Trimming took off 8 bases at V and 7 bases at J, with 17 bases between the two ends. The germline V gene has CDR1 KGHSH and CDR2 LQKENI. This CDR3 is 13 amino acids long. CDR3 sequence: CASGNRGESGYTF. The CDR3 DNA is TGTGCCAGCGGGAATCGGGGGGAGAGTGGCTACACCTTC.

There are a few counts of this clonotype. The chain has TRBV20-1 and TRBJ1-5; a possible D gene is TRBD1 (5 bases). The CDR3 is 15 residues long. Germline V gene data show CDR1 as DFQATT and CDR2 as SNEGSKA (reference sequence). V lost 2 bases, J lost 3 bases, and 14 bases lay in between. CDR3 bases: TGCAGTGCTAGATTGGGAGGGGTCGTCAATCAGCCCCAGCATTTT. It translates to CSARLGGVVNQPQHF.

This chain links TRBV12-3 or TRBV12-4 with TRBJ1-1, with a tentative D call TRBD1 (5 bases). This CDR3 is 16 amino acids long. V was cut by 4 bases and J by 8 bases, with 23 bases left in between. Here the CDR3 DNA reads TGTGCCAGCAGTTCGGTAGGGGCAGGGTATGAGGTAGAAGCTTTCTTT. Encoded protein: CASSSVGAGYEVEAFF.

This clonotype showed up just a few times. This chain uses TRBV29-1 with TRBJ2-2; TRBD1 matches at 10 bases. The CDR3 covers 14 residues. The ends lost 3 bases at V and 5 bases at J; junction bases unmatched: 3. The germline gives CDR1 SQVTM, CDR2 ANQGSEA. CDR3 nucleotides: TGCAGCGTTGAGCGGGACAGGGGAACCGGGGAGCTGTTTTTT. Protein sequence: CSVERDRGTGELFF.

This clonotype was found a few times. The rearrangement joins TRBV29-1 to TRBJ2-3, with unresolved D. The germline CDR1 and CDR2 sequences are SQVTM and ANQGSEA. Trimming shortened V by 1 base and J by 4 bases, and 6 bases separated the two germline ends. The CDR3 contains 12 residues. Here the CDR3 reads CSVEGLADTQYF. For the CDR3, the DNA is TGCAGCGTTGAAGGGCTAGCAGATACGCAGTATTTT.